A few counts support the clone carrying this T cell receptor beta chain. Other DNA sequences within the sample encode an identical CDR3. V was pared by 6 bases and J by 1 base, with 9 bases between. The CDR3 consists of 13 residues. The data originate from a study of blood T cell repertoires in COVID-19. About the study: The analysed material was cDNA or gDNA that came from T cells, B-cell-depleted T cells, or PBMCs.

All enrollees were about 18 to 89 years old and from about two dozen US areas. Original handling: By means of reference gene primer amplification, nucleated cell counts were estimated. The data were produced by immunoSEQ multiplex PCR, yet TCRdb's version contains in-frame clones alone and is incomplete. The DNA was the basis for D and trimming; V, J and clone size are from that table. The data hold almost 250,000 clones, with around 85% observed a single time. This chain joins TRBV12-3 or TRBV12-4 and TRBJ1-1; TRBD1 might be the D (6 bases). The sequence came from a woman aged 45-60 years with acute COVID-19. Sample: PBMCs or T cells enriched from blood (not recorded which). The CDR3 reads CASSLQGNTEAFF. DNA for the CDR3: TGTGCCAGCAGCTTACAGGGGAACACTGAAGCTTTCTTT.